This T cell receptor (beta chain) was obtained from a study of early T cells in non-severe SARS-CoV-2 infection. Across the study: Unsorted whole blood bulk RNA was sequenced, with unpaired chains. Study-wide points: Anti-spike CD8 responses were favored by VDJdb matching, which missed private and CD4 specificities.

Individual cDNA molecules received unique molecular identifiers. TCRdb reprocessed the 5' RACE reads via MiXCR and lists one record per CDR3 protein. This sample has some 53,000 distinct CDR3 sequences, with over 7.5% found just once. As regards this clonotype: Its antigen is not identified.

V lost 3 bases and J lost 2, with 13 bases in between. CDR1 is SEHNR, CDR2 FQNEAQ, per germline (reference sequence). CDR3 length equals 15 residues. The chain recombines TRBV7-9 with TRBJ1-1; D might be TRBD1 (5 bases). This TCR came from an adult who was a healthcare worker with PCR-confirmed SARS-CoV-2 infection or an uninfected control (not recorded which). The specimen sequenced was whole blood. The CDR3 region has the DNA TGTGCCAGCAGCTTCACGACGGGACTAAACACTGAAGCTTTCTTT. It specifies CASSFTTGLNTEAFF.